The rows below give T cell receptor beta chains drawn from one sample of a study of shared clonotypes between healthy human individuals. The data were produced by immunoSEQ multiplex PCR, yet TCRdb's version contains in-frame clones alone and is incomplete. Counted here are under 1,100,000 clones, roughly 75% occurring once; the ten biggest clones make up over 1.3%. The specimen sequenced was memory CD4+ T cells sorted from blood. Receptors originate from a man between 18 and 29 years old in good health. Each CDR3 is given with its conserved first and last residue. Fields, in order: clone size, V gene, J gene, D gene, CDR3 DNA, CDR3 protein. A D gene is named only where the DNA matches it firmly. Rows may omit the clone size; those that give it use once, few, many or a size class.

clone size: -; V gene: TRBV11-1; J gene: TRBJ2-5; D gene: -; CDR3 DNA: TGTGCCAGCAGCTTACAACGTCAGAGTCAAGAGACCCAGTACTTC; CDR3 protein: CASSLQRQSQETQYF
clone size: -; V gene: TRBV7-9; J gene: TRBJ1-6; D gene: -; CDR3 DNA: TGTGCCAGCAGCTTAAATTCGGGGGGCGCTGGAAATTCACCCCTCCACTTT; CDR3 protein: CASSLNSGGAGNSPLHF
clone size: -; V gene: TRBV10-3; J gene: TRBJ2-4; D gene: TRBD1; CDR3 DNA: TGTGCCATCAGTGAGGCCGGGACAGGAGGAAACATTCAGTACTTC; CDR3 protein: CAISEAGTGGNIQYF
clone size: -; V gene: TRBV14; J gene: TRBJ2-1; D gene: TRBD2; CDR3 DNA: TGTGCCAGCAGCCCACGGGGTCTAGCGGGATACAATGAGCAGTTCTTC; CDR3 protein: CASSPRGLAGYNEQFF
clone size: few; V gene: TRBV12-5; J gene: TRBJ1-5; D gene: -; CDR3 DNA: TGTGCTAGTGGCCAGACTCCTCAGCCCCAGCATTTT; CDR3 protein: CASGQTPQPQHF
clone size: -; V gene: TRBV18; J gene: TRBJ1-1; D gene: -; CDR3 DNA: TGTGCCAGCTCGGACAATACGAACACTGAAGCTTTCTTT; CDR3 protein: CASSDNTNTEAFF
clone size: few; V gene: TRBV10-3; J gene: TRBJ1-1; D gene: -; CDR3 DNA: TGTGCCACCACGCTGACAGAGAACACTGAAGCTTTCTTT; CDR3 protein: CATTLTENTEAFF
clone size: -; V gene: TRBV28; J gene: TRBJ2-2; D gene: -; CDR3 DNA: TGTGCCAGCAGCATTGCCGGGCCCGAAAACACCGGGGAGCTGTTTTTT; CDR3 protein: CASSIAGPENTGELFF
clone size: -; V gene: TRBV5-6; J gene: TRBJ1-2; D gene: -; CDR3 DNA: TGTGCCAGCAGCCCAGCTCCCTCGGCTAACTATGGCTACACCTTC; CDR3 protein: CASSPAPSANYGYTF
clone size: -; V gene: TRBV29-1; J gene: TRBJ1-1; D gene: -; CDR3 DNA: TGCAGCGTTGTAGGGTTGAGCACTGAGGCTTTCTTT; CDR3 protein: CSVVGLSTEAFF
clone size: few; V gene: TRBV19; J gene: TRBJ1-2; D gene: -; CDR3 DNA: TGTGCCAGTAGTATAGACCCACAGCCGGGCTACACCTTC; CDR3 protein: CASSIDPQPGYTF
clone size: many; V gene: TRBV27; J gene: TRBJ1-1; D gene: TRBD1; CDR3 DNA: TGTGCCAGCAGTACCTTTTGGACAGGGGGCCCTCCTGAAGCTTTCTTT; CDR3 protein: CASSTFWTGGPPEAFF
clone size: -; V gene: TRBV11-2; J gene: TRBJ2-5; D gene: TRBD1; CDR3 DNA: TGTGCCAGCAGCTTCAGACAGGGGCCGGAGACCCAGTACTTC; CDR3 protein: CASSFRQGPETQYF
clone size: -; V gene: TRBV5-4; J gene: TRBJ2-5; D gene: TRBD1; CDR3 DNA: TGTGCCAGCAGCTCGACAGGGGGCGGTGAGACCCAGTACTTC; CDR3 protein: CASSSTGGGETQYF
clone size: -; V gene: TRBV29-1; J gene: TRBJ2-7; D gene: -; CDR3 DNA: TGCAGCGTTGAGGACATAGGAGGGGTCGAGCAGTACTTC; CDR3 protein: CSVEDIGGVEQYF
clone size: -; V gene: TRBV10-3; J gene: TRBJ2-2; D gene: -; CDR3 DNA: TGTGCCATCAGTGGAAGTACCGGGGAGCTGTTTTTT; CDR3 protein: CAISGSTGELFF
clone size: -; V gene: TRBV5-1; J gene: TRBJ2-3; D gene: -; CDR3 DNA: TGCGCCAGCAGCTCGGACTACTTTGGGACAGATACGCAGTATTTT; CDR3 protein: CASSSDYFGTDTQYF
clone size: -; V gene: TRBV6-1; J gene: TRBJ1-4; D gene: -; CDR3 DNA: TGTGCCAGCAGGGACAGAGGTTCTAATGAAAAACTGTTTTTT; CDR3 protein: CASRDRGSNEKLFF
clone size: once; V gene: TRBV7-9; J gene: TRBJ1-1; D gene: TRBD1; CDR3 DNA: TGTGCCAGCAGGGACCGGGACAGGGGGAACACTGAAGCTTTCTTT; CDR3 protein: CASRDRDRGNTEAFF
clone size: -; V gene: TRBV28; J gene: TRBJ1-2; D gene: -; CDR3 DNA: TGTGCCAGCAGCAGAGGGGGTGGGGACTATGGCTACACCTTC; CDR3 protein: CASSRGGGDYGYTF
clone size: -; V gene: TRBV6-5; J gene: TRBJ1-1; D gene: -; CDR3 DNA: TGTGCCAGCAGTTCCGGACGGCTGAACACTGAAGCTTTCTTT; CDR3 protein: CASSSGRLNTEAFF
clone size: -; V gene: TRBV25-1; J gene: TRBJ2-1; D gene: TRBD2; CDR3 DNA: TGTGCCAGCACCCAATCCGGGTTTCAGCGGGAGGGCCGAGGGTTCTTC; CDR3 protein: CASTQSGFQREGRGFF
clone size: -; V gene: TRBV7-9; J gene: TRBJ2-1; D gene: TRBD1; CDR3 DNA: TGTGCCAGCAGTTTCTCGGACAGGGCCTCCTACAATGAGCAGTTCTTC; CDR3 protein: CASSFSDRASYNEQFF
clone size: few; V gene: TRBV7-2; J gene: TRBJ1-3; D gene: -; CDR3 DNA: TGTGCCAGCAGCTTACAGCCCGGAAACACCATATATTTT; CDR3 protein: CASSLQPGNTIYF
clone size: -; V gene: TRBV5-1; J gene: TRBJ2-2; D gene: TRBD1; CDR3 DNA: TGCGCCAGCAGCTCCTCCGGGACAGGGGGCATGGACGGGGAGCTGTTTTTT; CDR3 protein: CASSSSGTGGMDGELFF
clone size: -; V gene: TRBV4-3; J gene: TRBJ1-6; D gene: TRBD1; CDR3 DNA: TGCGCCAGCAGCCAAGAAGGGGGCGGCTCCTATAATTCACCCCTCCACTTT; CDR3 protein: CASSQEGGGSYNSPLHF
clone size: few; V gene: TRBV5-1; J gene: TRBJ1-2; D gene: TRBD1; CDR3 DNA: TGCGCCAGCAGAGCACCGGGACAGGACTATGGCTACACCTTC; CDR3 protein: CASRAPGQDYGYTF
clone size: once; V gene: TRBV18; J gene: TRBJ2-5; D gene: -; CDR3 DNA: TGTGCCAGCTCACGGGGGGAGCAGACCCAGTACTTC; CDR3 protein: CASSRGEQTQYF
clone size: -; V gene: TRBV9; J gene: TRBJ1-2; D gene: -; CDR3 DNA: TGTGCCAGCAGCGTAGACACGAACTATGGCTACACCTTC; CDR3 protein: CASSVDTNYGYTF
clone size: -; V gene: TRBV6-5; J gene: TRBJ2-3; D gene: -; CDR3 DNA: TGTGCCAGCACCCTTAAAGATACGCAGTATTTT; CDR3 protein: CASTLKDTQYF
clone size: -; V gene: TRBV28; J gene: TRBJ1-5; D gene: -; CDR3 DNA: TGTGCCAGCAGTTTAAGAGTAGGCGGCACTCGATATCAGCCCCAGCATTTT; CDR3 protein: CASSLRVGGTRYQPQHF
clone size: -; V gene: TRBV7-9; J gene: TRBJ1-3; D gene: -; CDR3 DNA: TGTGCCAGCGGGAGTCTGACAGTCTCTGGAAACACCATATATTTT; CDR3 protein: CASGSLTVSGNTIYF
clone size: -; V gene: TRBV28; J gene: TRBJ1-1; D gene: -; CDR3 DNA: TGTGCCAGCAGCCCTCCGGGACAGAACACTGAAGCTTTCTTT; CDR3 protein: CASSPPGQNTEAFF
clone size: -; V gene: TRBV12-5; J gene: TRBJ2-3; D gene: TRBD2; CDR3 DNA: TGTGCTAGTGGTTTGTTTATAGCGGGGAACACAGATACGCAGTATTTT; CDR3 protein: CASGLFIAGNTDTQYF
clone size: -; V gene: TRBV19; J gene: TRBJ1-5; D gene: TRBD1; CDR3 DNA: TGTGCCAGTAGTCTATACCTTGTCCTATGGGACAGGGAGAGGATGAGCAATCAGCCCCAGCATTTT; CDR3 protein: CASSLYLVLWDRERMSNQPQHF
clone size: -; V gene: TRBV7-2; J gene: TRBJ2-3; D gene: TRBD2; CDR3 DNA: TGTGCCAGCAGCCCTCGGGAGGGCCGCACAGATACGCAGTATTTT; CDR3 protein: CASSPREGRTDTQYF